The source of this T cell receptor (beta chain) is a study of shared clonotypes between healthy human individuals. Findings of the study overall: Naive subsets usually exceeded memory subsets in estimated richness. An anticipated effect of sequencing depth on clonotype sharing among donors was recognized.

In regard to this clone: Its antigen is not known.

The assay was immunoSEQ multiplex PCR, and TCRdb's table has in-frame clones only and misses some. Found here are approximately 1,000,000 clones, around 82% of them singletons; the top ten hold 0.4% to 0.55%. Recent vaccinations or acute infections were absent in the healthy HIV-negative adult donors. Researchers partitioned CD4+ cells into CD45RA+ naive and CD45RA-negative memory subsets. The TCR originated in a man aged 18 to 30 in good health. Some clones in this sample may be carry-over from other donors' samples. The sample consisted of memory CD4+ T cells from PBMCs. Subset denoted: CD45RA-negative fraction.

The CDR3 spells CASSYQGSAIYF. Here the CDR3 DNA reads TGTGCCAGCAGTTATCAGGGTTCGGCCATATATTTT. The chain combines TRBV6-6 with TRBJ1-3; D is possibly TRBD1 (5 bases). The V and J ends lost 3 bases and 11 bases respectively, with 11 bases between them. CDR1 MNHNY and CDR2 SVGAGI come from the germline V gene (reference sequence). This CDR3 is 12 amino acids long.